This note documents a single T cell receptor (beta chain) sequence. Its antigen is unidentified. These data come from a study of CD8 T cells in Susac syndrome. RNA in amounts of about 0.5 to 1 ug was reverse transcribed with random hexamers. An immunoSEQ multiplex PCR generated amplified TCR beta CDR3 products spanning 54 Vbeta and 13 Jbeta. A single record per CDR3 protein comes from TCRdb applying MiXCR to the immunoSEQ multiplex PCR reads. The sample consists of 150,000 to 200,000 distinct CDR3 sequences, 85% to 95% of them appearing once. Germline values: CDR1 SGHAT, CDR2 FQNNGV. V lost 5 bases and J 5 bases, leaving 10 bases between the germline ends. This CDR3 comprises 13 residues. Study-level points and caveats: It was acknowledged by the study that relatively few individuals were included in its TCR sequencing and HLA analysis.

CD8+ and CD4+ T cells from blood underwent TCR beta sequencing, which was carried out in a high-throughput format. The CD8+ and CD4+ T cells were negatively isolated, with the TEMRA cells enriched by FACS. The chain links TRBV11-2 to TRBJ2-1; D is ambiguous. The origin of this receptor is a human donor with multiple sclerosis. Sequencing was performed on CD4+ T cells from PBMCs. DNA of the CDR3: TGTGCCAGCAGCCGTTTGCGGCACAATGAGCAGTTCTTC. Encoded protein: CASSRLRHNEQFF.